This T cell receptor (beta chain) was found in a study of T cell responses to AZD1222 COVID-19 vaccine. Study-wide points: Scientists sampled the repertoires only once the peak T cell response had passed. Spike as a whole was targeted by vaccine-associated CD4 TCRs, dominant at 160-218 and 743-854.

J lost 5 bases, V lost 3 bases, and 0 bases had no gene match. The CDR3 has 14 residues. Germline CDR1 reads MRHNA; CDR2 reads SNTAGT. Concerning this clone itself: No antigen is known for it.

Repertoires were generated with immunoSEQ multiplex PCR, while TCRdb's copy carries only in-frame clones and drops some. The sample contains over 65,000 clones, 86% of which appear only once. J is TRBJ2-3 and V is TRBV6-4, with 12 positions matching TRBD2. The sample here was peripheral blood, taken on day 0 of AZD1222 vaccination. The TCR was taken from an adult in good health. The CDR3 DNA follows: TGTGCCAGCAGTGAGGGACTAGCGGGAGATACGCAGTATTTT. Its protein product is CASSEGLAGDTQYF.